One sample yielded the 14 T cell receptor beta chains listed below, sequenced in a study of T cells expressing NK-cell markers. TCRdb re-called the 5' RACE reads; every CDR3 protein appears as one record, without DNA. There are under 500,000 distinct CDR3 sequences in the sample, with approximately 7% held by the top ten. Sequencing input: blood T cells: a sorted CD56 or NKG2C T cell subset, CD4+ or CD8+ T cells, or bulk PBMC T cells (not recorded which). All receptors come from a woman between 18 and 70 years old in good health.

The chain has TRBV6-5 and TRBJ1-2; the D gene TCRdb calls, TRBD1, cannot be checked with no DNA. Germline-derived CDR1 and CDR2 are MNHEY and SVGAGI. The CDR3 runs to 15 residues. The CDR3: CASSYVVRTDYGYTF.

The gene calls are TRBV6-2 or TRBV6-3 and TRBJ1-4; TCRdb's assignment of TRBD1 cannot be checked, as there is no DNA. The CDR3 extends over 16 amino acids. In germline, CDR1 is MNHEY, CDR2 SVGEGT. The CDR3 loop is CASSPLRGARDEKLFF.

This chain joins TRBV6-1 and TRBJ1-4; the TCRdb D gene call, TRBD1, has no DNA to confirm it. The length of the CDR3 is 14 residues. Germline loops: CDR1 MNHNS, CDR2 SASEGT. CDR3 in amino acids: CASSRGGGNEKLFF.

The rearrangement links TRBV3-1 to TRBJ2-7; lacking DNA, the TRBD2 call made by TCRdb goes unchecked. Germline values: CDR1 LGHDT, CDR2 YNNKEL (reference sequence). This CDR3 has 15 residues. The CDR3: CASSPLAATGNEQYF.

The rearrangement joins TRBV19 to TRBJ1-6; with no DNA, the TCRdb D assignment of TRBD1 cannot be verified. CDR1 LNHDA and CDR2 SQIVND come from the germline V gene (reference sequence). The CDR3 spans 15 residues. The CDR3: CASTLTQGSNSPLHF.

CDR3 region: CASSQDTAYEQYF. The genes are TRBV3-1 and TRBJ2-7. Germline assignment: CDR1 LGHDT and CDR2 YNNKEL (reference sequence). The CDR3 has 13 residues.

V gene TRBV27 combines with J gene TRBJ1-6; TCRdb calls TRBD1, which cannot be checked without DNA. The CDR3 totals 13 residues. Germline CDR1 is MNHEY and CDR2 is SMNVEV (reference sequence). The CDR3 is CASTTQGGSPLHF.

The chain uses TRBV3-1 and TRBJ2-3; TCRdb calls TRBD2, which cannot be checked without DNA. Per germline, CDR1 LGHDT and CDR2 YNNKEL (reference sequence). This CDR3 spans 15 amino acids. This chain's CDR3 is CASSQEGRATDTQYF.

The chain employs TRBV18 and TRBJ2-1; the TCRdb call, TRBD1, lacks DNA for checking. The CDR3 spans 14 residues. In germline, CDR1 is KGHSH, CDR2 LQKENI. CDR3 region: CASSPAGTNNEQFF.

The V and J genes are TRBV7-2 and TRBJ2-7; checking the TCRdb D call of TRBD1 is not possible without DNA. The CDR3 has 14 amino acids. Germline V gives CDR1 SGHTA, CDR2 FQGNSA. The CDR3 is CASSLATSGVEQYF.

This chain joins TRBV20-1 and TRBJ1-1; the D call of TRBD1 rests on TCRdb alone, since no DNA is present to check it. CDR3 length: 13 amino acids. Germline CDR1 and CDR2: DFQATT and SNEGSKA (reference sequence). This CDR3 is CSARTGFNTEAFF.

The rearrangement joins TRBV20-1 to TRBJ1-5. Germline CDR1 and CDR2: DFQATT and SNEGSKA (reference sequence). The CDR3 extends over 15 amino acids. Here the CDR3 reads CSARAEIYSNQPQHF.

The chain uses TRBV14 and TRBJ2-2; TCRdb gives TRBD2 as the D gene, but with no DNA this cannot be confirmed. Germline CDR1 reads SGHDN; CDR2 reads FVKESK. The CDR3 sequence is 16 residues long. CDR3 amino acids: CASSRTGGLTTGELFF.

The chain has TRBV5-1 and TRBJ2-5; with no DNA, the TCRdb D assignment of TRBD1 cannot be verified. CDR3 length equals 12 residues. Germline CDR1 and CDR2: SGHRS and YFSETQ. CDR3: CASSREQETQYF. Looking up the rest from reference TRBV5-1 and TRBJ2-5 gives the full variable domain: KAGVTQTPRYLIKTRGQQVTLSCSPISGHRSVSWYQQTPGQGLQFLFEYFSETQRNKGNFPGRFSGRQFSNSRSEMNVSTLELGDSALYLCASSREQETQYFGPGTRLLVL.